The rows below give T cell receptor beta chains drawn from one sample of a study of metastatic and nonmetastatic thyroid tumors. TCRdb used MiXCR to call clones anew from the PCR reads. The table records roughly 6,100 clones, approximately 30% of them present only once. Sequencing used adjacent normal tissue. These receptors originate from a female donor with papillary thyroid cancer or a benign thyroid nodule (not recorded which). Some clones in this sample may be carry-over from other donors' samples. Each CDR3 is given with its conserved first and last residue. The D gene is left open where the match is weak.

NA | TRBJ2-2 | TRBV19 | CASSVGENTGELFF
NA | TRBJ2-7 | TRBV28 | CASSLSDRIEQYF
NA | TRBJ1-4 | TRBV20-1 | CSASDTGNSEKLFF
NA | TRBJ1-6 | TRBV9 | CASSVDPGNSPLHF
NA | TRBJ2-1 | TRBV6-1 | CASSEGYGIRGISNEQFF
NA | TRBJ1-1 | TRBV7-9 | CASSLVAGSHTEAFF
TRBD1 | TRBJ2-7 | TRBV12-3/TRBV12-4 | CASSPGTGAYEQYF
NA | TRBJ2-1 | TRBV7-8 | CASSSTLTFVAEQFF
TRBD2 | TRBJ2-7 | TRBV15 | CATSRDPSGRATYEQYF
TRBD1 | TRBJ1-6 | TRBV30 | CARTGTPHSPLHF
NA | TRBJ2-1 | TRBV19 | CASTGGSKQFF